One and the same sample provided the 29 T cell receptor beta chains below, sequenced in a study of human versus mouse CDR3 diversity and MHC coevolution. Sequenced by immunoSEQ multiplex PCR; TCRdb stores in-frame clones only, minus some. Here the sample spans about 77,000 clones, under 95% being singletons. Sequencing used naive CD4+ T cells from blood. Sample subset: CD45RO-negative CD62L-positive naive CD4 T cells. The receptor source for this set is a person between 25 and 70 years old in good health.

V usage is TRBV19 and J usage is TRBJ1-5; a possible D gene is TRBD1 (5 bases). V was trimmed by 3 bases and J by 9 bases, leaving 18 bases between them. Germline CDR1 is LNHDA and CDR2 is SQIVND (reference sequence). This CDR3 spans 15 amino acids. CDR3 loop: CASSMITGRIGPQHF. The DNA of the CDR3 is TGTGCCAGTAGTATGATAACAGGCCGGATTGGGCCCCAGCATTTT.

CDR3 sequence (DNA): TGTGCCAGCAGCTTAGAACAGGGGATTTCACCCCTCCACTTT. Amino acids: CASSLEQGISPLHF. This chain joins TRBV11-2 and TRBJ1-6; TRBD1 agrees at 7 bases. The germline V gene encodes CDR1 SGHAT and CDR2 FQNNGV. V was clipped by 0 bases and J by 9 bases; unmatched bases: 2. This CDR3 spans 14 amino acids.

CDR3 sequence (DNA): TGCGCCAGCGGACAGGGGTCCAACGAGCAGTACTTC. This sequence encodes CASGQGSNEQYF. This chain links TRBV5-1 with TRBJ2-7; 9 bases line up with TRBD1. The CDR3 has 12 amino acids. The ends lost 7 bases at V and 5 bases at J; junction bases unmatched: 4. Germline CDR1 SGHRS, CDR2 YFSETQ.

The DNA for the CDR3 is TGTGCCAGCAGCCTATGGACAGGGGCCAGCTCTGGGGCCAACGTCCTGACTTTC. It codes for CASSLWTGASSGANVLTF. The chain couples TRBV14 to TRBJ2-6; 9 bases map to TRBD1. V trimming: 4 bases; J trimming: 0 bases; junction bases outside the gene matches: 7. Germline values: CDR1 SGHDN, CDR2 FVKESK. CDR3 length: 18 amino acids. The whole variable domain, remainder taken from reference TRBV14 and TRBJ2-6, is EAGVTQFPSHSVIEKGQTVTLRCDPISGHDNLYWYRRVMGKEIKFLLHFVKESKQDESGMPNNRFLAERTGGTYSTLKVQPAELEDSGVYFCASSLWTGASSGANVLTFGAGSRLTVL.

The chain combines TRBV7-9 with TRBJ2-7, with 10 bases that match TRBD1. Germline-derived CDR1 and CDR2 are SEHNR and FQNEAQ (reference sequence). The length of the CDR3 is 16 residues. V was clipped by 1 base and J by 0 bases; unmatched bases: 3. The CDR3 loop is CASSLGRDRGSYEQYF. Here the CDR3 DNA reads TGTGCCAGCAGCTTAGGGCGGGACAGGGGCTCCTACGAGCAGTACTTC.

The chain uses TRBV10-2 and TRBJ1-2, with D unclear. Trimming stripped 7 bases from V and 8 bases from J, with 11 bases between. Germline assignment: CDR1 WSHSY and CDR2 SAAADI. CDR3 size: 11 residues. This chain's CDR3 is CASTAGAGYTF. The CDR3 DNA is TGCGCCAGCACGGCGGGAGCCGGCTACACCTTC.

This clone occurred once. The chain has TRBV5-4 and TRBJ1-5; 11 bases match TRBD1. The CDR3 runs to 15 residues. Germline V gene data show CDR1 as SGHNT and CDR2 as YYREEE (reference sequence). Unmatched junction bases numbered 8, after V lost 4 bases and J lost 8 bases. This chain's CDR3 is CASSAGQGASEPQHF. In nucleotides, the CDR3 is TGTGCCAGCAGCGCAGGACAGGGGGCTAGCGAGCCCCAGCATTTT.

V and J are TRBV6-1 and TRBJ1-4; tentative D call: TRBD1 (5 bases). V lost 4 bases and J lost 4, with 10 bases in between. There are 14 residues in the CDR3. Germline lookup yields CDR1 MNHNS and CDR2 SASEGT. CDR3 sequence: CASSGQPFNEKLFF. CDR3 bases: TGTGCCAGCAGTGGACAGCCCTTTAATGAAAAACTGTTTTTT.

The chain recombines TRBV5-1 with TRBJ2-3, with TRBD1 matching over 8 bases. CDR1 and CDR2 (germline): SGHRS, YFSETQ. CDR3 length: 16 amino acids. Unmatched junction bases numbered 8, after V lost 1 base and J lost 4 bases. CDR3 DNA sequence: TGCGCCAGCAGCTTGAGGCAGGGGGCAGGTTCAGATACGCAGTATTTT. Protein product: CASSLRQGAGSDTQYF.

This clone was detected only once. The gene calls are TRBV5-6 and TRBJ2-5, with TRBD1 matching 7 bases. Germline CDR1 is SGHDT and CDR2 is YYEEEE. The CDR3 is made up of 17 amino acids. Trimming cost V 4 bases and J 0 bases; bases outside gene matches: 12. The CDR3 loop is CASSGFGQDLYQETQYF. The DNA for the CDR3 is TGTGCCAGCAGCGGCTTCGGACAGGATCTGTACCAAGAGACCCAGTACTTC.

The J gene is TRBJ1-5, the V gene TRBV18, with 9 bases matching TRBD1. V lost 8 bases, J lost 5 bases, and 4 bases stayed unmatched. The length of the CDR3 is 13 residues. Germline loops: CDR1 KGHSH, CDR2 LQKENI. DNA of the CDR3: TGTGCCAGCCGGACAGGGGAAGATCAGCCCCAGCATTTT. The encoded protein is CASRTGEDQPQHF.

Points on this clone: Relative to the germline gene, one junction end is altered; a read error may explain this. This rearrangement joins TRBV4-2 to TRBJ2-3, with D possibly being TRBD1 (5 bases). Germline-derived CDR1 and CDR2 are LGHNA and YNFKEQ. This CDR3 has 15 residues. The CDR3 nucleotides are TGTGCCAGCAGCGAAGACCCGACAGGCACAGATACGCAGTATTTT. Translation gives CASSEDPTGTDTQYF.

CDR3 amino acids: CAWSGLGRGSAFF. For the CDR3, the DNA is TGTGCCTGGAGTGGCCTGGGGAGGGGGTCGGCTTTCTTT. The chain combines TRBV30 with TRBJ1-1; TRBD1 is a possible D gene (6 bases). CDR1 GTSNPN and CDR2 SVGIG come from the germline V gene (reference sequence). The V end was cut by 1 base, the J end by 11 bases, with 17 bases between. This CDR3 contains 13 residues.

CDR3 protein: CASSVADQPQHF. The CDR3 region has the DNA TGTGCCAGCAGCGTAGCAGATCAGCCCCAGCATTTT. The chain couples TRBV9 to TRBJ1-5; no reliable D call. With 0 bases removed from V and 5 bases from J, the gap between germline ends came to 3 bases. This CDR3 comprises 12 residues. Germline CDR1 SGDLS, CDR2 YYNGEE.

The genes are TRBV10-1 and TRBJ2-5; a possible D gene is TRBD2 (5 bases). The last part of the DNA fits TRBJ2-7 better; the J call may be wrong. CDR1 is WNHNN and CDR2 is SYGVQD in the germline V gene (reference sequence). The CDR3 contains 14 residues. CDR3 residues: CASSDREGSYEQYF. The CDR3 DNA follows: TGCGCCAGCAGTGATCGCGAGGGTTCCTACGAGCAGTACTTC.

In the case of this clone: At one end the junction does not follow the germline gene, possibly because of a read error. The chain links TRBV30 to TRBJ2-7; 8 bases agree with TRBD1. Germline V gives CDR1 GTSNPN, CDR2 SVGIG (reference sequence). CDR3 size: 13 residues. As DNA, the CDR3 is TGTGCCTGGAGTGGGGACAGGTACTACAAGCAGTACTTC. Protein sequence: CAWSGDRYYKQYF.

In DNA form, the CDR3 reads TGTGCCAGCAGCCGTTCAGGGTGGTATTACACAGATACGCAGTATTTT. It is translated as CASSRSGWYYTDTQYF. This chain joins TRBV11-2 and TRBJ2-3; D perhaps matches TRBD1 (5 bases). This CDR3 region has 16 residues. The V end lost 5 bases, the J end lost 2 bases, and 17 bases lay between the germline ends. The germline CDR1 and CDR2 sequences are SGHAT and FQNNGV.

This clone showed up just once. This chain uses TRBV2 with TRBJ1-2; D is ambiguous. Trimming left V 5 bases short and J 6 bases short, with 16 bases between. The V gene's germline CDR1 is SNHLY and CDR2 FYNNEI. The CDR3 is 14 residues long. CDR3 protein: CASSTLGSVNGYTF. The CDR3 DNA reads TGTGCCAGCAGTACCCTAGGTTCGGTAAATGGCTACACCTTC.

This clone was recorded a few times. The chain uses TRBV18 and TRBJ1-4; perhaps TRBD1 as D (6 bases). The CDR3 is 13 residues long. Trimming stripped 3 bases from V and 8 bases from J, with 10 bases between. Germline V gene lookup returns CDR1 KGHSH and CDR2 LQKENI. The CDR3 DNA is TGTGCCAGCTCACCGGGACAAGGGGAAAAACTGTTTTTT. Protein: CASSPGQGEKLFF.

A few counts support this clone. The genes are TRBV7-9 and TRBJ1-4; D ambiguous. CDR3 length: 14 residues. Trimming took off 0 bases at V and 8 bases at J, with 10 bases between the two ends. Germline assignment: CDR1 SEHNR and CDR2 FQNEAQ (reference sequence). The CDR3 sequence is CASSLAGITEKLFF. CDR3 nucleotides: TGTGCCAGCAGCTTAGCGGGCATTACGGAAAAACTGTTTTTT.

This chain uses TRBV2 with TRBJ2-2; the D gene is possibly TRBD1 (5 bases). Germline CDR1 reads SNHLY; CDR2 reads FYNNEI. This CDR3 spans 16 amino acids. V lost 3 bases and J 1 base, leaving 12 bases between the germline ends. The CDR3 loop reads CASSEQGSLNTGELFF. For the CDR3, the DNA is TGTGCCAGCAGTGAGCAGGGCTCCCTGAACACCGGGGAGCTGTTTTTT.

The genes are TRBV27 and TRBJ2-7; 14 bases line up with TRBD2. The CDR3 spans 18 residues. Germline V gene lookup returns CDR1 MNHEY and CDR2 SMNVEV (reference sequence). The J segment lost 2 bases and the V segment lost 6 bases, leaving 12 bases of the junction unmatched. The CDR3 DNA sequence: TGTGCCAGCAGAAGAACCTGGGGACTAGCGGGAGTGGCCTACGAGCAGTACTTC. It yields the protein CASRRTWGLAGVAYEQYF.

The genes are TRBV19 and TRBJ1-2; the D gene is possibly TRBD1 (5 bases). V was pared by 4 bases and J by 4 bases, with 22 bases between. The germline gives CDR1 LNHDA, CDR2 SQIVND (reference sequence). The CDR3 sequence is 17 residues long. CDR3 coding DNA: TGTGCCAGTAGTAACGGGAGGCAGGGCGATGGAGTCTATGGCTACACCTTC. It yields the protein CASSNGRQGDGVYGYTF.

This chain joins TRBV23-1 and TRBJ2-1; D is undetermined. TRBV23-1 is treated as an ORF (open reading frame) with a function not yet certain. V shed 0 bases and J shed 4 bases, with 10 bases lying between them. CDR3 length: 15 amino acids. CDR3 region: CASSQSKRSYNEQFF. The CDR3 DNA is TGCGCCAGCAGTCAATCGAAACGGTCGTACAATGAGCAGTTCTTC.

The chain carries TRBV6-5 and TRBJ1-6, with 7 bases matching TRBD1. CDR1 and CDR2 (germline): MNHEY, SVGAGI. The CDR3 consists of 14 residues. The V gene end was trimmed by 4 bases and the J gene end by 7 bases; junction bases not matched to a gene: 4. The CDR3 coding sequence is TGTGCCAGCAGTTTCGGACAGGACAATTCACCCCTCCACTTT. This codes for CASSFGQDNSPLHF.

The rearrangement joins TRBV7-8 to TRBJ2-7; 12 bases line up with TRBD2. V was pared by 5 bases and J by 5 bases, with 7 bases of the junction left unmatched. This CDR3 is 15 amino acids long. CDR1 is SGHVS, CDR2 FQNEAQ, per germline. CDR3 DNA: TGTGCCAGCAGCCTGACTAGCGGGAGACACCACGAGCAGTACTTC. Translation gives CASSLTSGRHHEQYF.

This clone was recorded once. The V call is TRBV27, the J call TRBJ2-5; perhaps TRBD1 as D (6 bases). The DNA end is more similar to TRBJ2-7, so the J call may be wrong. Germline CDR1 reads MNHEY; CDR2 reads SMNVEV (reference sequence). This CDR3 spans 13 amino acids. Here the CDR3 reads CASSLGQRYEQYF. The CDR3 coding sequence is TGTGCCAGCAGTTTGGGACAAAGATACGAGCAGTACTTC.

As regards this clone: Compared with germline, one end of the junction differs, possibly owing to a read error. This chain uses TRBV9 with TRBJ1-4; D is undetermined. The CDR3 consists of 19 residues. CDR1 is SGDLS and CDR2 is YYNGEE in the germline V gene. CDR3 in DNA: TGTGCCAGCAGCGTAGAGGTAGCCTCTACGCGGTACTCTAACGAAAAACTGTTTTTT. As protein: CASSVEVASTRYSNEKLFF.

The V gene is TRBV9, the J gene TRBJ2-3, with a weak D call TRBD2 (6 bases). V gave up 3 bases and J gave up 6 bases, with 20 bases separating them. Germline V gives CDR1 SGDLS, CDR2 YYNGEE. The CDR3 extends over 16 amino acids. CDR3 DNA: TGTGCCAGCAGCGCCACGGGACTTCCCCCAGGGGATACGCAGTATTTT. Protein product: CASSATGLPPGDTQYF.